Here is one T cell receptor (beta chain) with its context. As yet, its antigen is unknown. This entry is derived from a study of T-cell memory formation after mild COVID-19. MiXCR, run by TCRdb on the 5' RACE reads, gives a single entry per CDR3 protein. The repertoire consists of roughly 250,000 distinct CDR3 sequences, with roughly a sixth occurring once and the leading ten covering 20% to 25%. Notes on the study in general: Researchers found some responding clones in pre-infection memory, a sign that cross-reactive memory joined.

Germline CDR1 SGHTA, CDR2 FQGNSA. The CDR3 contains 14 residues. V gave up 5 bases and J gave up 6 bases, with 13 bases separating them. The chain employs TRBV7-2 and TRBJ2-2; a possible D gene is TRBD1 (6 bases). The TCR comes from a man aged 18 to 29 who had mild COVID-19 (a few samples of this study predate the infection). Cell type and time point are not known. The sequenced sample was PBMCs or a T cell subset sorted from them (not recorded which). The chain's CDR3 is CASSPTGRSGELFF. Here the CDR3 DNA reads TGTGCCAGCAGCCCGACAGGTCGCTCCGGGGAGCTGTTTTTT.